Below are 23 T cell receptor beta chains sequenced from a single sample in a study of beta chain features in type 1 diabetes. Every isolated RNA sample was fully reverse transcribed, so sequencing captured expressed TCRB transcripts. Assay: immunoSEQ multiplex PCR; the TCRdb copy retains only in-frame clones and omits some. The data contain 970,000 or so clones, 15% to 20% of them seen just once; the ten biggest clones take up about 0.02%. Sequenced: naive CD4+ T cells from blood. These receptors all come from a woman aged 18-35 years in good health.

This clone was seen more than once but under ten times. This rearrangement joins TRBV7-9 to TRBJ1-1, with 7 bases matching TRBD1. The V segment lost 5 bases and the J segment 10 bases; nucleotides outside the gene matches: 7. Germline V gene sequence: CDR1 SEHNR, CDR2 FQNEAQ (reference sequence). This CDR3 spans 12 amino acids. The CDR3 reads CASSPRQGGAFF. CDR3 bases: TGTGCCAGCAGCCCGCGACAGGGAGGAGCTTTCTTT.

This clone has a handful of counts. The chain links TRBV7-9 to TRBJ1-3; D is undetermined. This CDR3 comprises 15 residues. From germline, CDR1 is SEHNR and CDR2 FQNEAQ (reference sequence). V lost 5 bases to trimming and J lost 7 bases, with 18 bases between them. CDR3: CASSPLDREWNTIYF. The CDR3 DNA follows: TGTGCCAGCAGCCCATTGGATCGCGAATGGAACACCATATATTTT.

This clone has just a few counts. The chain links TRBV9 to TRBJ2-2; the match to TRBD1 covers 9 bases. Germline V gives CDR1 SGDLS, CDR2 YYNGEE. The CDR3 totals 15 residues. J lost 5 bases, V lost 3 bases, and 5 bases had no gene match. The CDR3 reads CASSAGQGWTGELFF. The CDR3 nucleotides read TGTGCCAGCAGCGCAGGACAGGGGTGGACCGGGGAGCTGTTTTTT.

About this clone: The sample contains more than one DNA sequence encoding this CDR3. This chain joins TRBV18 and TRBJ2-5; no definite D call. The CDR3 contains 12 residues. Germline loops: CDR1 KGHSH, CDR2 LQKENI. Trimming removed 3 bases at V and 1 base at J, with 3 bases between. The CDR3 spells CASSPIQETQYF. CDR3 bases: TGTGCCAGCTCACCGATCCAAGAGACCCAGTACTTC.

In this sample, this clone turned up a few times. This chain links TRBV2 with TRBJ2-7, with 10 bases fitting TRBD1. With 1 base clipped from V and 4 bases from J, the junction kept 7 bases outside the gene matches. Germline CDR1 reads SNHLY; CDR2 reads FYNNEI. The CDR3 is 16 amino acids. The CDR3 region has the DNA TGTGCCAGCAGTGAAGGACCGGGACAGGGGCCATACGAGCAGTACTTC. It encodes CASSEGPGQGPYEQYF.

This chain links TRBV28 with TRBJ1-5; a possible D gene is TRBD1 (5 bases). Per the germline V gene, CDR1 is MDHEN and CDR2 is SYDVKM. V was trimmed by 1 base and J by 6 bases, leaving 13 bases between them. The CDR3 sequence is 15 residues long. In nucleotides, the CDR3 is TGTGCCAGCAGTTTATCACTAGGGGCGGGTCAGCCCCAGCATTTT. It translates to CASSLSLGAGQPQHF. Full variable domain (missing parts from reference TRBV28 and TRBJ1-5): DVKVTQSSRYLVKRTGEKVFLECVQDMDHENMFWYRQDPGLGLRLIYFSYDVKMKEKGDIPEGYSVSREKKERFSLILESASTNQTSMYLCASSLSLGAGQPQHFGDGTRLSIL.

This clone has only a few counts. This chain joins TRBV5-1 and TRBJ2-5; TRBD1 agrees at 9 bases. Germline V gene lookup returns CDR1 SGHRS and CDR2 YFSETQ. J gave up 3 bases and V 4 bases, and 4 bases lay outside the gene matches. The CDR3 is 14 amino acids. CDR3 in DNA: TGCGCCAGCAGCGGGGGACAGGGAAAAGAGACCCAGTACTTC. Its protein is CASSGGQGKETQYF.

This clone was recorded a few times. This chain connects TRBV13 to TRBJ1-2; D remains unclear. Germline V gives CDR1 PRHDT, CDR2 FYEKMQ (reference sequence). CDR3 length: 16 amino acids. Trimming pared 5 bases from V and 7 bases from J, leaving 23 bases between. The CDR3 DNA sequence: TGTGCCAGCAGCCCCCCGGGGTGGCAGAAACCTTCTGGCTACACCTTC. Protein: CASSPPGWQKPSGYTF.

V gene TRBV29-1 combines with J gene TRBJ2-3, with D possibly matching TRBD2 (5 bases). V lost 7 bases and J 0 bases, leaving 11 bases between the germline ends. Germline assignment: CDR1 SQVTM and CDR2 ANQGSEA. The CDR3 is 13 amino acids. This CDR3 reads CSGGPTSTDTQYF. CDR3 nucleotide sequence: TGCAGCGGAGGGCCCACTAGCACAGATACGCAGTATTTT.

This clone has only a few counts. The chain combines TRBV27 with TRBJ2-7; D unresolved. The V end lost 6 bases, the J end lost 0 bases, and 12 bases lay between the germline ends. Germline values: CDR1 MNHEY, CDR2 SMNVEV (reference sequence). CDR3 length: 14 amino acids. The CDR3 coding sequence is TGTGCCAGCAGAACCCTCGGTAGCTCCTACGAGCAGTACTTC. It yields the protein CASRTLGSSYEQYF.

V and J are TRBV9 and TRBJ1-2; 9 bases fit TRBD1. Germline assignment: CDR1 SGDLS and CDR2 YYNGEE. This CDR3 comprises 16 residues. V trimming: 4 bases; J trimming: 2 bases; junction bases outside the gene matches: 9. The CDR3 nucleotides read TGTGCCAGCAGCCCGCGGGCCGGGACAGGGAACTATGGCTACACCTTC. As protein: CASSPRAGTGNYGYTF. Looking up the rest from reference TRBV9 and TRBJ1-2 gives the full variable domain: DSGVTQTPKHLITATGQRVTLRCSPRSGDLSVYWYQQSLDQGLQFLIQYYNGEERAKGNILERFSAQQFPDLHSELNLSSLELGDSALYFCASSPRAGTGNYGYTFGSGTRLTVV.

This clone was observed a few times. The CDR3 sequence is CASSWGHNEQFF. For the CDR3, the DNA is TGTGCCAGCAGCTGGGGGCACAATGAGCAGTTCTTC. The chain recombines TRBV7-3 with TRBJ2-1; a possible D gene is TRBD1 (6 bases). This CDR3 is built from 12 residues. Per the germline V gene, CDR1 is SGHTA and CDR2 is FQGTGA. Trimming removed 4 bases at V and 5 bases at J, with 6 bases between.

The genes are TRBV5-4 and TRBJ2-3, with 8 bases matching TRBD2. From germline, CDR1 is SGHNT and CDR2 YYREEE (reference sequence). This CDR3 comprises 15 residues. V lost 2 bases and J lost 2; bases outside the gene matches: 4. The CDR3 DNA follows: TGTGCCAGCAGCTTTCAAGCGGGGGTCACAGATACGCAGTATTTT. As protein: CASSFQAGVTDTQYF.

This clone has a handful of counts. The rearrangement uses TRBV28 and TRBJ1-2; tentative D call: TRBD1 (5 bases). Germline V CDR1 and CDR2: MDHEN, SYDVKM. This CDR3 has 12 amino acids. Trimming stripped 5 bases from V and 9 bases from J, with 13 bases between. CDR3 sequence reads: CASSAWGNRYTF. As DNA, the CDR3 is TGTGCCAGCAGTGCATGGGGGAATCGCTACACCTTC.

The chain employs TRBV7-2 and TRBJ2-3, with 11 bases identical to TRBD2. The CDR3 runs to 17 residues. Germline V CDR1 and CDR2: SGHTA, FQGNSA. J lost 1 base, V lost 1 base, and 4 bases had no gene match. DNA for the CDR3: TGTGCCAGCAGCTTAGTATCTAGCGGGAGGCGCACAGATACGCAGTATTTT. Translated: CASSLVSSGRRTDTQYF.

The CDR3 spells CASSFGARRSNQPQHF. DNA for the CDR3: TGTGCCAGCAGTTTTGGGGCCAGGCGATCTAATCAGCCCCAGCATTTT. The V call is TRBV28, the J call TRBJ1-5; D might be TRBD1 (5 bases). CDR3 length equals 16 residues. Deletions cut 3 bases from V and 4 bases from J, with 16 bases between. The germline V gene encodes CDR1 MDHEN and CDR2 SYDVKM.

The chain combines TRBV7-6 with TRBJ2-6; TRBD1 is a possible D gene (5 bases). The CDR3 length is 17 residues. The V and J ends lost 6 bases and 4 bases respectively, with 19 bases between them. Germline values: CDR1 SGHVS, CDR2 FNYEAQ. The CDR3 reads CASSSGRSGSGANVLTF. CDR3 DNA sequence: TGTGCCAGCAGTTCTGGGCGATCAGGGTCCGGGGCCAACGTCCTGACTTTC.

This clone was found a few times. This rearrangement joins TRBV6-4 to TRBJ2-7, with 9 nucleotides matching TRBD2. Germline V gene lookup returns CDR1 MRHNA and CDR2 SNTAGT. This CDR3 is built from 15 residues. The J segment lost 8 bases and the V segment lost 4 bases, leaving 12 bases of the junction unmatched. CDR3 bases: TGTGCCAGCAGTGTACCGTCTAGCGGGAATTGTAAGCAGTACTTC. Its protein product is CASSVPSSGNCKQYF.

The rearrangement joins TRBV7-2 to TRBJ2-2; 7 bases agree with TRBD1. V lost 5 bases, J lost 5 bases, and 8 bases stayed unmatched. Per germline, CDR1 SGHTA and CDR2 FQGNSA. CDR3 length equals 15 residues. The CDR3 sequence: CASSAQTGTTGELFF. DNA for the CDR3: TGTGCCAGCAGCGCCCAGACAGGGACGACCGGGGAGCTGTTTTTT.

The chain employs TRBV4-3 and TRBJ2-7, with unresolved D. Germline loops: CDR1 LGHNA, CDR2 YSLEER. CDR3 length: 14 residues. Deletions cut 0 bases from V and 2 bases from J, with 8 bases between. In DNA, the CDR3 is TGCGCCAGCAGCCAAGAGGCACGACCCTACGAGCAGTACTTC. Its protein product is CASSQEARPYEQYF.

The chain is built from TRBV12-1 and TRBJ1-2; the table assigns TRBD1, which was not confirmed against the DNA. TRBV12-1 is listed as a pseudogene. The CDR3 spans 16 residues. The CDR3 loop is CASSRTGIWMSRGYTF. DNA of the CDR3: TGTGCCAGCAGCCGAACAGGGATTTGGATGTCTCGTGGCTACACCTTC.

The table lists this clone with a few counts. The rearrangement joins TRBV9 to TRBJ2-7; D call uncertain. V lost 0 bases and J 4 bases, leaving 14 bases between the germline ends. Germline CDR1 and CDR2: SGDLS and YYNGEE. The CDR3 is 15 residues long. The CDR3 loop reads CASSVGLTETYEQYF. The CDR3 bases are TGTGCCAGCAGCGTAGGTCTCACAGAGACATACGAGCAGTACTTC.

The chain is built from TRBV9 and TRBJ2-3; maybe TRBD1 (5 bases). The V end was cut by 0 bases, the J end by 0 bases, with 11 bases between. Germline V gene data show CDR1 as SGDLS and CDR2 as YYNGEE. CDR3 length: 16 amino acids. The CDR3 region has the DNA TGTGCCAGCAGCGTAGGCAGGGTTGGTAGCACAGATACGCAGTATTTT. Its translation: CASSVGRVGSTDTQYF. Combining the CDR3 with reference TRBV9 and TRBJ2-3 gives the whole variable domain DSGVTQTPKHLITATGQRVTLRCSPRSGDLSVYWYQQSLDQGLQFLIQYYNGEERAKGNILERFSAQQFPDLHSELNLSSLELGDSALYFCASSVGRVGSTDTQYFGPGTRLTVL.